The next 28 T cell receptor beta chains were all read from a single sample in a study of spatial heterogeneity in lung cancer. From the 5' RACE reads, TCRdb called clonotypes with MiXCR, one entry per CDR3 protein. In the table there are almost 75,000 distinct CDR3 sequences, approximately 12% of which are singletons. The time point was: sample taken at primary tumor resection. Unsorted tumor, nontumor lung tissue or cryopreserved PBMC supplied the whole RNA. The sequencing used PBMCs, collected at surgery. These receptors all come from a male donor with early-stage non-small cell lung cancer.

This clonotype has only a few counts. The chain carries TRBV5-5 and TRBJ1-3; the match to TRBD1 covers 9 bases. Germline CDR1 reads SGHKS; CDR2 reads YYEKEE (reference sequence). The CDR3 covers 15 residues. The V segment lost 4 bases and the J segment 2 bases; nucleotides outside the gene matches: 4. The chain's CDR3 is CASSPRQGAGNTIYF. The CDR3 region has the DNA TGTGCCAGCAGCCCGAGACAGGGGGCTGGAAACACCATATATTTT.

There are many counts of this clonotype. The CDR3 loop is CAISDSPGANYGYTF. In DNA, the CDR3 is TGTGCCATCAGTGACTCGCCAGGCGCAAACTATGGCTACACCTTC. The rearrangement joins TRBV10-3 to TRBJ1-2; D is unresolved. CDR3 length: 15 residues. V lost 3 bases to trimming and J lost 2 bases, with 13 bases between them. The germline gives CDR1 ENHRY, CDR2 SYGVKD.

This clonotype came up a few times. The rearrangement joins TRBV7-6 to TRBJ2-3; D is unresolved. V lost 1 base and J 1 base, leaving 9 bases between the germline ends. CDR3 length: 15 residues. CDR1 SGHVS and CDR2 FNYEAQ come from the germline V gene. CDR3 nucleotide sequence: TGTGCCAGCAGCTTAGACGGCGATCGCACAGATACGCAGTATTTT. Translating it yields CASSLDGDRTDTQYF. Based on the CDR3 plus reference TRBV7-6 and TRBJ2-3, the full variable domain is GAGVSQSPRYKVTKRGQDVALRCDPISGHVSLYWYRQALGQGPEFLTYFNYEAQQDKSGLPNDRFSAERPEGSISTLTIQRTEQRDSAMYRCASSLDGDRTDTQYFGPGTRLTVL.

This clonotype showed up many times. The rearrangement joins TRBV7-2 to TRBJ2-2, with 9 bases matching TRBD2. The V segment lost 4 bases and the J segment 5 bases; nucleotides outside the gene matches: 5. The CDR3 consists of 15 residues. CDR1 is SGHTA, CDR2 FQGNSA, per germline. The CDR3 nucleotides are TGTGCCAGCAGCTCAGCGGGAGGAAGTACCGGGGAGCTGTTTTTT. Its translation is CASSSAGGSTGELFF.

This clonotype was seen repeatedly, ten times or more. This chain joins TRBV12-3 or TRBV12-4 and TRBJ1-5; 11 bases align to TRBD1. With V trimmed by 7 bases and J by 4 bases, 6 bases remained unmatched. The CDR3 is made up of 15 amino acids. In DNA form, the CDR3 reads TGTGCCAGCAATTCGGGACAGGGGGATAATCAGCCCCAGCATTTT. It is translated as CASNSGQGDNQPQHF.

The V gene is TRBV9, the J gene TRBJ1-1; 7 bases match TRBD1. Unmatched junction bases numbered 5, after V lost 3 bases and J lost 9 bases. The CDR3 covers 12 residues. Germline V gene sequence: CDR1 SGDLS, CDR2 YYNGEE. CDR3 protein: CASSAPGGQAFF. CDR3 nucleotide sequence: TGTGCCAGCAGCGCTCCAGGGGGTCAAGCTTTCTTT.

This clonotype was seen a few times. V is TRBV30 and J is TRBJ1-5, with a weak D call TRBD1 (5 bases). Trimming stripped 4 bases from V and 3 bases from J, with 13 bases between. Germline lookup yields CDR1 GTSNPN and CDR2 SVGIG (reference sequence). This CDR3 has 14 amino acids. The CDR3 sequence is CAWTATETNQPQHF. The CDR3 nucleotides are TGTGCCTGGACCGCGACAGAAACCAATCAGCCCCAGCATTTT.

This clonotype was seen only once. The V gene is TRBV12-3 or TRBV12-4, the J gene TRBJ2-3, with 12 positions matching TRBD2. V lost 5 bases, J lost 5 bases, and 11 bases stayed unmatched. This CDR3 has 17 amino acids. CDR3 nucleotides: TGTGCCAGCAGTCTCCTCGGACTAGCGGGAATTAAAGATACGCAGTATTTT. Translating gives CASSLLGLAGIKDTQYF.

This chain connects TRBV20-1 to TRBJ2-3; D is unclear. The CDR3 covers 15 residues. V lost 5 bases and J 0 bases, leaving 15 bases between the germline ends. CDR1 is DFQATT, CDR2 SNEGSKA, per germline (reference sequence). CDR3 in DNA: TGCAGTGCTCCCACCAGCCGAGCTAGCACAGATACGCAGTATTTT. Its protein is CSAPTSRASTDTQYF.

This clonotype was picked up many times. The rearrangement joins TRBV12-3 or TRBV12-4 to TRBJ2-1, with 8 bases aligning to TRBD1. CDR3 size: 12 residues. The ends lost 6 bases at V and 6 bases at J; junction bases unmatched: 1. The CDR3 loop is CASRTGGNEQFF. CDR3 DNA: TGTGCCAGCAGAACAGGGGGCAATGAGCAGTTCTTC.

This clonotype has only a few counts. V gene TRBV12-3 or TRBV12-4 combines with J gene TRBJ2-2; 7 nucleotides line up with TRBD1. The CDR3 contains 15 residues. V lost 6 bases to trimming and J lost 2 bases; unmatched junction nucleotides: 6. Here the CDR3 DNA reads TGTGCCAGCAGGACCGGGACAGTAAACACCGGGGAGCTGTTTTTT. It codes for CASRTGTVNTGELFF.

This chain links TRBV20-1 with TRBJ1-1; 7 bases align to TRBD1. J lost 7 bases, V lost 5 bases, and 28 bases had no gene match. This CDR3 has 19 amino acids. Germline V lookup: CDR1 DFQATT, CDR2 SNEGSKA (reference sequence). In nucleotides, the CDR3 is TGCAGTGCTTCCCCCCTGATTTGGGGACAGAGTCTACTTCGGGGTGAAGCTTTCTTT. Protein sequence: CSASPLIWGQSLLRGEAFF.

This clonotype was observed a few times. V usage is TRBV2 and J usage is TRBJ2-6; the D is unclear. The V and J ends lost 3 bases and 0 bases respectively, with 3 bases between them. This CDR3 spans 14 amino acids. The germline V gene has CDR1 SNHLY and CDR2 FYNNEI. The CDR3 loop reads CASSDRSGANVLTF. CDR3 DNA sequence: TGTGCCAGCAGTGACCGCTCTGGGGCCAACGTCCTGACTTTC.

CDR3 sequence (DNA): TGCGCCAGCAGCTCCGGGACAGAGGTCCCTGGGGCCAACGTCCTGACTTTC. Residues: CASSSGTEVPGANVLTF. The chain links TRBV5-1 to TRBJ2-6, with 7 nucleotides matching TRBD1. J gave up 2 bases and V 3 bases, and 8 bases lay outside the gene matches. The length of the CDR3 is 17 residues. Germline CDR1 SGHRS, CDR2 YFSETQ. Drawing the rest from reference TRBV5-1 and TRBJ2-6, the complete variable domain is KAGVTQTPRYLIKTRGQQVTLSCSPISGHRSVSWYQQTPGQGLQFLFEYFSETQRNKGNFPGRFSGRQFSNSRSEMNVSTLELGDSALYLCASSSGTEVPGANVLTFGAGSRLTVL.

This chain joins TRBV30 and TRBJ1-1; D is undetermined. CDR1 GTSNPN and CDR2 SVGIG come from the germline V gene (reference sequence). Trimming removed 0 bases from V and 6 bases from J, with 5 bases in between. CDR3 size: 11 residues. The CDR3 region has the DNA TGTGCCTGGAGTGTACTCGCTGAAGCTTTCTTT. Amino acid sequence: CAWSVLAEAFF.

At least ten counts were recorded for this clonotype. V usage is TRBV9 and J usage is TRBJ2-7, with TRBD2 matching 11 bases. The CDR3 has 17 residues. The V gene end was trimmed by 4 bases and the J gene end by 0 bases; junction bases not matched to a gene: 9. Germline assignment: CDR1 SGDLS and CDR2 YYNGEE. The CDR3 region is CASSLTPGTSGSYEQYF. For the CDR3, the DNA is TGTGCCAGCAGCCTTACACCCGGGACTAGCGGCTCCTACGAGCAGTACTTC.

This clonotype has only a few counts. The rearrangement links TRBV6-1 to TRBJ2-2, with 8 bases that match TRBD1. The germline V gene has CDR1 MNHNS and CDR2 SASEGT. Unmatched junction bases numbered 4, after V lost 4 bases and J lost 6 bases. This CDR3 contains 14 residues. The CDR3: CASSARTGPGELFF. The DNA for the CDR3 is TGTGCCAGCAGTGCTCGGACAGGGCCCGGGGAGCTGTTTTTT.

The chain uses TRBV7-2 and TRBJ2-1; D gene unclear. Germline lookup yields CDR1 SGHTA and CDR2 FQGNSA. Trimming removed 0 bases from V and 10 bases from J, with 4 bases in between. This CDR3 spans 11 amino acids. CDR3 sequence: CASSLASEQFF. As DNA, the CDR3 is TGTGCCAGCAGCTTAGCGTCCGAGCAGTTCTTC.

This clonotype was seen repeatedly, ten times or more. The chain employs TRBV11-3 and TRBJ2-1; tentatively, D is TRBD1 (6 bases). This CDR3 contains 12 residues. Per germline, CDR1 SGHNT and CDR2 YENEEA. V lost 3 bases and J 10 bases, leaving 10 bases between the germline ends. CDR3 region: CASSLDSQEQFF. CDR3 DNA sequence: TGTGCCAGCAGCTTGGACAGCCAGGAGCAGTTCTTC.

This clonotype occurred many times. V and J are TRBV5-6 and TRBJ1-2; D is perhaps TRBD1 (6 bases). CDR3 length equals 17 residues. With 4 bases removed from V and 0 bases from J, the gap between germline ends came to 19 bases. Looked up from germline, CDR1 is SGHDT and CDR2 is YYEEEE. CDR3: CASSVLETGFSNYGYTF. The CDR3, as DNA: TGTGCCAGCAGCGTTCTCGAGACAGGCTTCTCTAACTATGGCTACACCTTC.

This clonotype was seen many times. The rearrangement links TRBV29-1 to TRBJ2-7; 7 bases match TRBD1. Germline V gene lookup returns CDR1 SQVTM and CDR2 ANQGSEA. J lost 5 bases, V lost 6 bases, and 10 bases had no gene match. CDR3 length equals 13 residues. CDR3 nucleotides: TGCAGCGTGGGCCGAGGGGGCGGCGACGAGCAGTACTTC. Its translation: CSVGRGGGDEQYF.

This clonotype was recorded a few times. The J gene is TRBJ2-2, the V gene TRBV7-9; TRBD1 is a possible D gene (5 bases). Germline lookup yields CDR1 SEHNR and CDR2 FQNEAQ (reference sequence). The CDR3 length is 20 residues. Between the trimmed V and J ends, which lost 6 bases and 2 bases, there was a span of 28 bases. The CDR3 nucleotides are TGTGCCAGCAGTCTACGGACCCCCGTCGGGCCAGGGCGCAACACCGGGGAGCTGTTTTTT. Residues: CASSLRTPVGPGRNTGELFF.

Concerning this clonotype: The junction shows a germline mismatch at one end, possibly a read error. The J gene is TRBJ2-6, the V gene TRBV5-5; 7 bases are shared with TRBD1. The CDR3 spans 15 residues. The germline V gene has CDR1 SGHKS and CDR2 YYEKEE (reference sequence). The CDR3: CASSPDRAGTNVLTF. The CDR3 nucleotides read TGTGCCAGCAGCCCAGACAGGGCTGGGACCAACGTCCTGACTTTC.

The gene calls are TRBV5-1 and TRBJ2-5; 9 nucleotides agree with TRBD1. The CDR3 consists of 14 residues. Per germline, CDR1 SGHRS and CDR2 YFSETQ. V lost 4 bases, J lost 3 bases, and 4 bases stayed unmatched. The chain's CDR3 is CASSGQGSEETQYF. The CDR3 bases are TGCGCCAGCAGCGGACAGGGGTCGGAAGAGACCCAGTACTTC.

This clonotype showed up just a few times. The chain is built from TRBV18 and TRBJ1-2; D remains unclear. This CDR3 spans 13 amino acids. V was clipped by 1 base and J by 1 base, with 4 bases between them. Per germline, CDR1 KGHSH and CDR2 LQKENI. CDR3 residues: CASSPQVNYGYTF. CDR3 nucleotides: TGTGCCAGCTCACCACAGGTTAACTATGGCTACACCTTC.

There are a few counts of this clonotype. J is TRBJ2-5 and V is TRBV12-3 or TRBV12-4; possibly TRBD2 for D (5 bases). Trimming took off 2 bases at V and 5 bases at J, with 12 bases between the two ends. The CDR3 runs to 14 residues. The CDR3 DNA reads TGTGCCAGCAGTTTATGGGCGTCGGGGGAGACCCAGTACTTC. It specifies CASSLWASGETQYF.

This clonotype came up many times. DNA of the CDR3: TGTGCCAGCAGCACTACAGATACGCAGTATTTT. Encoded protein: CASSTTDTQYF. J is TRBJ2-3 and V is TRBV7-8, with no clear D. CDR3 length: 11 residues. Trimming pared 5 bases from V and 3 bases from J, leaving 3 bases between. The V gene's germline CDR1 is SGHVS and CDR2 FQNEAQ.

Ten or more counts support this clonotype. The V and J genes are TRBV18 and TRBJ2-7, with 13 positions matching TRBD2. J gave up 6 bases and V 4 bases, and 6 bases lay outside the gene matches. Germline CDR1 is KGHSH and CDR2 is LQKENI. CDR3 size: 15 residues. The CDR3 spells CASSQGLAGALEQYF. CDR3 bases: TGTGCCAGCTCACAAGGACTAGCGGGAGCTCTCGAGCAGTACTTC. Based on the CDR3 plus reference TRBV18 and TRBJ2-7, the full variable domain is NAGVMQNPRHLVRRRGQEARLRCSPMKGHSHVYWYRQLPEEGLKFMVYLQKENIIDESGMPKERFSAEFPKEGPSILRIQQVVRGDSAAYFCASSQGLAGALEQYFGPGTRLTVT.